These 18 T cell receptor beta chains share one sample of origin, sequenced in a study of neurological immune-mediated disorders. TCRdb analysed the 5' RACE reads with MiXCR anew, one entry per CDR3 protein. This repertoire shows fewer than 85,000 distinct CDR3 sequences, approximately 5% found once; its top ten account for roughly 2.4%. The sequencing sample was made of PBMCs. These TCRs come from a woman between 25 and 40 years old with multiple sclerosis.

This clonotype came up a few times. A much larger clone differs by one base, so this may be a read error. The chain joins TRBV20-1 to TRBJ1-3; D ambiguous. The germline CDR1 and CDR2 sequences are DFQATT and SNEGSKA (reference sequence). There are 12 residues in the CDR3. The CDR3 nucleotides read TGCAGTGCCCAGAGCTCTGGAAAAACCATATATTTT. Translation: CSAQSSGKTIYF.

This clonotype showed up many times. The chain carries TRBV12-3 or TRBV12-4 and TRBJ1-2, with 9 bases aligning to TRBD1. The V gene end was trimmed by 6 bases and the J gene end by 6 bases; junction bases not matched to a gene: 5. The CDR3 consists of 13 residues. The chain's CDR3 is CASSLDRGHGYTF. The CDR3 nucleotides are TGTGCCAGCAGCCTGGACAGGGGCCATGGCTACACCTTC.

This clonotype was seen at least ten times. The gene calls are TRBV12-3 or TRBV12-4 and TRBJ1-1; D ambiguous. Trimming stripped 6 bases from V and 3 bases from J, with 8 bases between. This CDR3 contains 12 residues. The CDR3 loop reads CASSAPDTEAFF. As DNA, the CDR3 is TGTGCCAGCAGCGCCCCAGACACTGAAGCTTTCTTT.

This clonotype was seen a few times. This chain joins TRBV6-6 and TRBJ2-3; D is unresolved. Looked up from germline, CDR1 is MNHNY and CDR2 is SVGAGI (reference sequence). The germline V and J ends were trimmed by 7 bases and 0 bases, with 2 bases remaining between them. The CDR3 contains 11 residues. CDR3 DNA: TGTGCCAGCACAAGCACAGATACGCAGTATTTT. Its protein product is CASTSTDTQYF.

There are a few counts of this clonotype. The chain has TRBV5-1 and TRBJ1-1; D possibly corresponds to TRBD1 (6 bases). This CDR3 has 14 residues. Germline V CDR1 and CDR2: SGHRS, YFSETQ. V shed 4 bases and J shed 10 bases, with 20 bases lying between them. This chain's CDR3 is CASSPGLQQGLAFF. The CDR3 DNA reads as TGCGCCAGCAGCCCGGGACTGCAACAGGGTTTAGCTTTCTTT.

This clonotype was recorded many times. The gene calls are TRBV5-1 and TRBJ2-1; 7 nucleotides agree with TRBD2. Trimming removed 0 bases from V and 7 bases from J; junction bases left unmatched: 4. CDR3 length equals 14 residues. From germline, CDR1 is SGHRS and CDR2 YFSETQ. The CDR3 nucleotides are TGCGCCAGCAGCTTGGATAATAGCGGGAATGAGCAGTTCTTC. Protein sequence: CASSLDNSGNEQFF.

This clonotype was observed at least ten times. This chain links TRBV6-2 or TRBV6-3 with TRBJ2-7, with D perhaps TRBD1 (6 bases). Trimming cost V 5 bases and J 3 bases, with 11 bases left between them. The germline gives CDR1 MNHEY, CDR2 SVGEGT. The length of the CDR3 is 13 residues. The chain's CDR3 is CASSTQGIYEQYV. In nucleotides, the CDR3 is TGTGCCAGCAGTACACAGGGAATCTACGAGCAGTACGTC.

This clonotype has ten or more counts. The chain is built from TRBV5-1 and TRBJ2-2; 9 bases align to TRBD1. CDR3 length equals 15 residues. CDR1 and CDR2 (germline): SGHRS, YFSETQ. V dropped 4 bases and J dropped 7; count of bases not matched to a gene: 8. CDR3 protein: CASSPAQGAGGELFF. In DNA form, the CDR3 reads TGCGCCAGCAGCCCCGCACAGGGGGCCGGCGGGGAGCTGTTTTTT. The variable domain in full, with the rest retrieved from reference TRBV5-1 and TRBJ2-2, is KAGVTQTPRYLIKTRGQQVTLSCSPISGHRSVSWYQQTPGQGLQFLFEYFSETQRNKGNFPGRFSGRQFSNSRSEMNVSTLELGDSALYLCASSPAQGAGGELFFGEGSRLTVL.

This clonotype was detected ten times or more. V is TRBV19 and J is TRBJ1-3, with TRBD1 as a possible D gene (6 bases). The CDR3 is 15 residues long. Germline V CDR1 and CDR2: LNHDA, SQIVND (reference sequence). V was trimmed by 10 bases and J by 0 bases, leaving 16 bases between them. The CDR3 DNA reads as TGTGCCACCTCAGGGGCGGCCCGCTCTGGAAACACCATATATTTT. This gives the protein CATSGAARSGNTIYF.

This chain connects TRBV4-1 to TRBJ1-3; D gene uncertain. In germline, CDR1 is MGHRA, CDR2 YSYEKL. The CDR3 totals 15 residues. With 1 base removed from V and 0 bases from J, the gap between germline ends came to 7 bases. Here the CDR3 DNA reads TGCGCCAGCAGCCAAGGGGCAGTCTCTGGAAACACCATATATTTT. Translating it yields CASSQGAVSGNTIYF.

This clonotype was seen many times. This chain joins TRBV14 and TRBJ1-1; D uncertain. The CDR3 is 13 residues long. Trimming left V 4 bases short and J 0 bases short, with 6 bases between. The germline CDR1 and CDR2 sequences are SGHDN and FVKESK. CDR3 region: CASSPQLNTEAFF. Here the CDR3 DNA reads TGTGCCAGCAGCCCGCAGTTGAACACTGAAGCTTTCTTT.

This clonotype was picked up many times. The V gene is TRBV20-1, the J gene TRBJ2-1; 12 nucleotides align to TRBD2. Germline CDR1 and CDR2: DFQATT and SNEGSKA (reference sequence). The V gene end was trimmed by 2 bases and the J gene end by 5 bases; junction bases not matched to a gene: 4. The CDR3 is 15 residues long. The CDR3 DNA is TGCAGTGCTAGATTATGGACTAGCGGGAACAATGAGCAGTTCTTC. Amino acids: CSARLWTSGNNEQFF.

This clonotype showed up many times. The chain uses TRBV24-1 and TRBJ2-3; 8 nucleotides agree with TRBD2. Germline CDR1 reads KGHDR; CDR2 reads SFDVKD. This CDR3 has 15 amino acids. The J segment lost 4 bases and the V segment lost 4 bases, leaving 6 bases of the junction unmatched. CDR3 in amino acids: CATSDRGGSADTQYF. The CDR3 bases are TGTGCCACCAGTGACCGGGGGGGCTCCGCAGATACGCAGTATTTT.

This clonotype occurred many times. As DNA, the CDR3 is TGTGCCATCATGTTCGGGAGCGAGCAGTACTTC. Its translation is CAIMFGSEQYF. The chain combines TRBV10-3 with TRBJ2-7, with D maybe TRBD2 (6 bases). The CDR3 covers 11 residues. In germline, CDR1 is ENHRY, CDR2 SYGVKD. Deletions cut 7 bases from V and 6 bases from J, with 10 bases between.

This clonotype was counted at least ten times. This rearrangement joins TRBV18 to TRBJ2-5, with 7 positions matching TRBD1. CDR3 length: 17 residues. Germline CDR1 and CDR2: KGHSH and LQKENI. J was trimmed by 2 bases and V by 3 bases; bases with no gene match: 12. In nucleotides, the CDR3 is TGTGCCAGCTCACCGTTTCCGGGACAGCGAAAGCAAGAGACCCAGTACTTC. It specifies CASSPFPGQRKQETQYF.

Notes on this clonotype: It may be a read error: a sequence one base away is much more abundant. The chain recombines TRBV20-1 with TRBJ2-3; 15 nucleotides line up with TRBD2. Looked up from germline, CDR1 is DFQATT and CDR2 is SNEGSKA (reference sequence). This CDR3 spans 16 amino acids. CDR3 in amino acids: CNAPQGLAGGTDTQYF. CDR3 in DNA: TGCAATGCCCCTCAGGGACTAGCGGGAGGAACAGATACGCAGTATTTT.

The chain recombines TRBV6-4 with TRBJ2-7, with a tentative D call TRBD1 (7 bases). The CDR3 spans 12 residues. The V end lost 11 bases, the J end lost 3 bases, and 14 bases lay between the germline ends. From germline, CDR1 is MRHNA and CDR2 SNTAGT. CDR3 nucleotides: TGTGCCGGGGACAGCGGGTACTACGAGCAGTACGTC. As protein: CAGDSGYYEQYV.

This clonotype has at least ten counts. The genes are TRBV2 and TRBJ1-1, with D perhaps matching TRBD1 (6 bases). Germline values: CDR1 SNHLY, CDR2 FYNNEI. The CDR3 sequence is 15 residues long. The V gene lost 4 bases and the J gene lost 6 bases, with 18 bases spanning the gap. Here the CDR3 reads CASSARGLGGAEAFF. CDR3 nucleotide sequence: TGTGCCAGCAGTGCCCGAGGGCTGGGGGGCGCTGAAGCTTTCTTT.